Following are 27 T cell receptor beta chains from one sample sequenced in a study of blood T cells in healthy people across ages. For the second PCR, which ran for roughly 6 to 12 cycles, a sample-barcoded 5' primer and a J-beta primer mix were used. TCRdb itself ran the 5' RACE reads through MiXCR, one entry per CDR3 protein. The table includes around 1.1 million distinct CDR3 sequences, under 40% detected once. Sequencing was carried out using blood. Receptor source: a man between 18 and 35 years old in good health.

This clonotype was recorded once. V usage is TRBV4-2 and J usage is TRBJ1-1, with D tentatively TRBD1 (5 bases). The V and J ends lost 4 bases and 1 base respectively, with 13 bases between them. CDR1 LGHNA and CDR2 YNFKEQ come from the germline V gene. The CDR3 runs to 15 residues. The chain's CDR3 is CASSPREGENTEAFF. CDR3 nucleotide sequence: TGTGCCAGCAGCCCCCGTGAAGGGGAGAACACTGAAGCTTTCTTT.

The sample holds a few counts of this clonotype. The chain carries TRBV20-1 and TRBJ1-1, with D unresolved. Germline V gene lookup returns CDR1 DFQATT and CDR2 SNEGSKA (reference sequence). CDR3 length: 13 amino acids. Trimming left V 0 bases short and J 7 bases short, with 12 bases between. CDR3 DNA: TGCAGTGCTAGAGATACTTGGGCGGGTGAAGCTTTCTTT. Its translation is CSARDTWAGEAFF.

V gene TRBV12-3 or TRBV12-4 combines with J gene TRBJ1-5, with D possibly TRBD1 on 6 matching bases. CDR3 length equals 17 residues. The V gene lost 3 bases and the J gene lost 0 bases, with 15 bases spanning the gap. The CDR3 bases are TGTGCCAGCAGTTTTTCAGGGGACCGTTTTAGCAATCAGCCCCAGCATTTT. It codes for CASSFSGDRFSNQPQHF.

Remarks on this clonotype: The junction departs from the called germline gene at one end, perhaps through a read error. The genes are TRBV29-1 and TRBJ1-1; unclear D gene. This CDR3 is built from 13 residues. Germline V CDR1 and CDR2: SQVTM, ANQGSEA. The chain's CDR3 is CSGEGRLNTEAFF. The CDR3 bases are TGCAGCGGTGAAGGCAGACTGAACACTGAAGCTTTCTTT.

This clonotype was counted between two and nine times. The rearrangement uses TRBV24-1 and TRBJ2-5; D is possibly TRBD1 or TRBD2 (5 bases each). This CDR3 has 16 residues. V gave up 4 bases and J gave up 2 bases, with 16 bases separating them. Germline V lookup: CDR1 KGHDR, CDR2 SFDVKD. The chain's CDR3 is CATSDASGTAQETQYF. CDR3 DNA: TGTGCCACCAGTGACGCCTCCGGGACGGCTCAAGAGACCCAGTACTTC.

The CDR3 bases are TGTGCCATCACGGCCGGGACAGGGGACAATGAGCAGTTCTTC. Translating gives CAITAGTGDNEQFF. This sequence joins TRBV10-3 and TRBJ2-1, with 10 bases fitting TRBD1. With V trimmed by 7 bases and J by 5 bases, 5 bases remained unmatched. Germline values: CDR1 ENHRY, CDR2 SYGVKD. CDR3 size: 14 residues.

This chain connects TRBV20-1 to TRBJ2-7; TRBD1 matches at 9 bases. CDR1 and CDR2 from the germline V gene are DFQATT and SNEGSKA (reference sequence). This CDR3 has 16 amino acids. J gave up 7 bases and V 1 base, and 14 bases lay outside the gene matches. This CDR3 reads CSARASTGTGMWEQYF. CDR3 bases: TGCAGTGCTAGAGCCTCGACCGGGACAGGGATGTGGGAGCAGTACTTC.

This clonotype was observed at least ten times. The rearrangement joins TRBV20-1 to TRBJ2-3, with TRBD2 identical over 8 bases. J was trimmed by 0 bases and V by 5 bases; bases with no gene match: 4. CDR1 is DFQATT and CDR2 is SNEGSKA in the germline V gene (reference sequence). This CDR3 has 14 amino acids. The CDR3 coding sequence is TGCAGTGCTCCTAAGCGGGGGAGCACAGATACGCAGTATTTT. Its translation: CSAPKRGSTDTQYF.

The gene calls are TRBV10-3 and TRBJ2-2, with 11 bases aligning to TRBD2. CDR3 length: 16 amino acids. With V trimmed by 5 bases and J by 0 bases, 2 bases remained unmatched. Germline V gives CDR1 ENHRY, CDR2 SYGVKD. Written as DNA, the CDR3 is TGTGCCATCAGTTTTAGCGGGGGGGCGAACACCGGGGAGCTGTTTTTT. This gives the protein CAISFSGGANTGELFF.

The chain uses TRBV2 and TRBJ1-3; 7 nucleotides line up with TRBD1. Germline-derived CDR1 and CDR2 are SNHLY and FYNNEI. The V and J ends lost 0 bases and 4 bases, in that order; junction bases with no gene match: 3. The CDR3 has 15 amino acids. CDR3 protein: CASSEAQGVGNTIYF. The CDR3 coding sequence is TGTGCCAGCAGTGAAGCGCAGGGGGTGGGAAACACCATATATTTT.

The table lists this clonotype with a few counts. The chain links TRBV4-3 to TRBJ2-7, with D perhaps given as TRBD1 or TRBD2 (5 bases each). CDR1 LGHNA and CDR2 YSLEER come from the germline V gene. Trimming took off 0 bases at V and 3 bases at J, with 15 bases between the two ends. The CDR3 is 16 amino acids. This chain's CDR3 is CASSQDIGTGRYEQYF. The CDR3 DNA sequence: TGCGCCAGCAGCCAAGATATAGGGACCGGACGCTACGAGCAGTACTTC.

V is TRBV20-1 and J is TRBJ2-3, with D perhaps being TRBD1 or TRBD2 (5 bases each). Germline loops: CDR1 DFQATT, CDR2 SNEGSKA (reference sequence). The CDR3 covers 12 residues. The CDR3 sequence: CNGRGGADTQYF. CDR3 DNA sequence: TGCAATGGACGGGGCGGCGCAGATACGCAGTATTTT.

This clonotype was seen a handful of times. J is TRBJ1-1 and V is TRBV20-1; D unresolved. Germline V gene sequence: CDR1 DFQATT, CDR2 SNEGSKA (reference sequence). V was pared by 0 bases and J by 6 bases, with 8 bases between. The CDR3 contains 12 residues. Written as DNA, the CDR3 is TGCAGTGCTAGAGATATGGGTTCTGAAGCTTTCTTT. Translated, it gives CSARDMGSEAFF.

This clonotype was seen only a few times. This chain joins TRBV12-5 and TRBJ2-7; perhaps D is TRBD1 or TRBD2 (6 bases each). Looked up from germline, CDR1 is LGHNT and CDR2 is FRNRAP. The CDR3 consists of 15 residues. V gave up 7 bases and J gave up 5 bases, with 21 bases separating them. CDR3: CASASGGGREDEQYF. Here the CDR3 DNA reads TGTGCTAGTGCCTCCGGAGGGGGGCGCGAAGACGAGCAGTACTTC.

The chain uses TRBV13 and TRBJ2-1; TRBD1 matches at 8 bases. Trimming at V came to 4 bases and at J to 9 bases, leaving 2 bases not matched to a gene. CDR1 and CDR2 (germline): PRHDT, FYEKMQ (reference sequence). This CDR3 has 12 amino acids. CDR3 sequence reads: CASSSGTGEQFF. CDR3 bases: TGTGCCAGCAGCTCAGGGACAGGTGAGCAGTTCTTC.

This clonotype has a handful of counts. One end of the junction does not line up with germline, which may come from a read error. The chain joins TRBV4-3 to TRBJ2-1, with TRBD2 matching over 7 bases. From germline, CDR1 is LGHNA and CDR2 YSLEER. This CDR3 is 17 amino acids long. In nucleotides, the CDR3 is TGCGCCAGCAGCCAAGATGCGGGAGCGAGTCCTTACAAGGAGCAGTTCTTC. The encoded protein is CASSQDAGASPYKEQFF.

This clonotype was detected once. The V gene is TRBV20-1, the J gene TRBJ1-4; D not certain. V lost 1 base and J 2 bases, leaving 23 bases between the germline ends. The CDR3 runs 19 residues. Per the germline V gene, CDR1 is DFQATT and CDR2 is SNEGSKA (reference sequence). The CDR3 coding sequence is TGCAGTGCTAGAGTCTCAGGCGGCCGGATCTCCACCACTAATGAAAAACTGTTTTTT. Translated, it gives CSARVSGGRISTTNEKLFF.

The J gene is TRBJ1-2, the V gene TRBV5-1; D call uncertain. V lost 4 bases, J lost 6 bases, and 16 bases lay in between. CDR1 SGHRS and CDR2 YFSETQ come from the germline V gene. The CDR3 has 14 amino acids. CDR3 nucleotide sequence: TGCGCCAGCAGCCTCGACGGCACCTGGAATGGCTACACCTTC. Its translation: CASSLDGTWNGYTF. Filled out from reference TRBV5-1 and TRBJ1-2, the complete variable domain reads KAGVTQTPRYLIKTRGQQVTLSCSPISGHRSVSWYQQTPGQGLQFLFEYFSETQRNKGNFPGRFSGRQFSNSRSEMNVSTLELGDSALYLCASSLDGTWNGYTFGSGTRLTVV.

This clonotype was observed a few times. The genes are TRBV7-2 and TRBJ2-2, with a weak D call TRBD1 (5 bases). With 0 bases removed from V and 2 bases from J, the gap between germline ends came to 13 bases. CDR3 length equals 17 residues. CDR1 is SGHTA and CDR2 is FQGNSA in the germline V gene. The DNA for the CDR3 is TGTGCCAGCAGCTTAGCGTATGACAGCCCTAACACCGGGGAGCTGTTTTTT. Protein: CASSLAYDSPNTGELFF.

V is TRBV27 and J is TRBJ2-1, with 8 bases fitting TRBD1. Germline CDR1 is MNHEY and CDR2 is SMNVEV (reference sequence). V was clipped by 3 bases and J by 8 bases; unmatched bases: 12. The CDR3 spans 16 residues. This CDR3 reads CASSFLRQGPTDEQFF. The CDR3 DNA follows: TGTGCCAGCAGTTTCCTCCGACAGGGGCCGACGGATGAGCAGTTCTTC.

This clonotype was recorded a few times. The chain uses TRBV7-9 and TRBJ1-6; D call uncertain. The V gene lost 2 bases and the J gene lost 11 bases, with 7 bases spanning the gap. This CDR3 contains 12 residues. Germline V gene sequence: CDR1 SEHNR, CDR2 FQNEAQ (reference sequence). DNA of the CDR3: TGTGCCAGCAGCTTAAGTGGGCCACCCCTCCACTTT. Translation: CASSLSGPPLHF.

The chain carries TRBV12-3 or TRBV12-4 and TRBJ1-1, with D possibly matching TRBD1 (6 bases). The CDR3 has 12 residues. Deletions cut 7 bases from V and 11 bases from J, with 17 bases between. The CDR3 nucleotides read TGTGCCAGCAAGTTTGGGGGACAAAGGGCTTTCTTT. It yields the protein CASKFGGQRAFF.

This chain connects TRBV7-2 to TRBJ2-7; D remains ambiguous. Germline CDR1 SGHTA, CDR2 FQGNSA. The V and J ends lost 1 base and 12 bases respectively, with 10 bases between them. The CDR3 is made up of 11 amino acids. Here the CDR3 DNA reads TGTGCCAGCAGCTTAGTAATAGGGTGGTACTTC. It specifies CASSLVIGWYF.

This clonotype was seen once. A read error may explain this, as a much larger clone is one base away. The rearrangement uses TRBV20-1 and TRBJ2-1; 8 bases align to TRBD2. The J segment lost 7 bases and the V segment lost 6 bases, leaving 11 bases of the junction unmatched. The CDR3 loop spans 14 amino acids. CDR1 is DFQATT and CDR2 is SNEGSKA in the germline V gene (reference sequence). The CDR3 spells CSAAGRAGENEQFF. CDR3 nucleotide sequence: TGCAGTGCGGCGGGACGAGCGGGGGAAAATGAGCAGTTCTTC.

This clonotype has just a few counts. The gene calls are TRBV20-1 and TRBJ2-2; D gene uncertain. This CDR3 has 15 residues. Germline CDR1 is DFQATT and CDR2 is SNEGSKA (reference sequence). The V gene lost 0 bases and the J gene lost 6 bases, with 14 bases spanning the gap. The CDR3 DNA is TGCAGTGCTAGAGATCCCTGGGGAAGTTCCGGGGAGCTGTTTTTT. Its translation: CSARDPWGSSGELFF.

This clonotype has a handful of counts. This sequence joins TRBV7-2 and TRBJ1-4; 11 positions agree with TRBD1. Trimming took 5 bases from V and 6 from J; bases not matched to a gene: 14. This CDR3 is 18 amino acids long. The germline CDR1 and CDR2 sequences are SGHTA and FQGNSA. The CDR3: CASSPWVPGQGEHEKLFF. The CDR3 coding sequence is TGTGCCAGCAGCCCTTGGGTCCCGGGACAGGGGGAGCATGAAAAACTGTTTTTT.

This clonotype was seen more than once but under ten times. Here the CDR3 DNA reads TGTGCCAGCAGCTCACGGACAGGGAGGGCGGACACTGAAGCTTTCTTT. Translation gives CASSSRTGRADTEAFF. The J gene is TRBJ1-1, the V gene TRBV7-9; 8 bases line up with TRBD1. Germline CDR1 SEHNR, CDR2 FQNEAQ (reference sequence). Losses at the gene ends were 4 bases for V and 3 bases for J; bases not matched to a gene: 10. The CDR3 contains 16 residues.